The next 18 T cell receptor beta chains were all read from a single sample in a study of shared clonotypes between healthy human individuals. The data were produced by immunoSEQ multiplex PCR, yet TCRdb's version contains in-frame clones alone and is incomplete. The repertoire holds millions of clones, with approximately 94% as singletons. The naive CD8 subset, CD45RO-negative cells positively selected for CCR7, excluded terminally differentiated effector memory CD45RA+ cells. Sequenced: naive CD8+ T cells from PBMCs. The origin of the receptors is a man in his late teens or twenties in good health. Some clones in this sample may be carry-over from other donors' samples.

This chain links TRBV5-1 with TRBJ1-1; a possible D gene is TRBD1 (6 bases). V gave up 4 bases and J gave up 8 bases, with 21 bases separating them. The CDR3 is made up of 15 amino acids. Germline V gene sequence: CDR1 SGHRS, CDR2 YFSETQ. For the CDR3, the DNA is TGCGCCAGCAGCACTTGGGCAGGGGATTCCCTGGAAGCTTTCTTT. Residues: CASSTWAGDSLEAFF.

This clone was seen repeatedly, ten times or more. The CDR3 sequence is CASCGQGGYGYTF. CDR3 nucleotides: TGTGCCAGCTGTGGACAGGGGGGCTATGGCTACACCTTC. J is TRBJ1-2 and V is TRBV5-6, with 10 bases lining up with TRBD1. The CDR3 loop spans 13 amino acids. The ends lost 7 bases at V and 4 bases at J; junction bases unmatched: 4. Germline V CDR1 and CDR2: SGHDT, YYEEEE.

V is TRBV9 and J is TRBJ2-6; D possibly corresponds to TRBD1 (6 bases). The CDR3 is made up of 18 amino acids. In germline, CDR1 is SGDLS, CDR2 YYNGEE. The germline V and J ends were trimmed by 3 bases and 4 bases, with 20 bases remaining between them. CDR3 DNA: TGTGCCAGCAGCGCGAACCGGGGCCAGGGGCTGGGGGCCAACGTCCTGACTTTC. Protein product: CASSANRGQGLGANVLTF.

The genes are TRBV28 and TRBJ2-4, with no clear D. V was shortened by 5 bases and J by 0 bases, with 17 bases between the two germline ends. CDR1 and CDR2 from the germline V gene are MDHEN and SYDVKM. The CDR3 contains 17 residues. The CDR3 DNA reads TGTGCCAGCAGTCCTCAGACGACCCGATCAGCCAAAAACATTCAGTACTTC. It specifies CASSPQTTRSAKNIQYF. The entire variable domain, with the rest obtained from reference TRBV28 and TRBJ2-4, is as follows: DVKVTQSSRYLVKRTGEKVFLECVQDMDHENMFWYRQDPGLGLRLIYFSYDVKMKEKGDIPEGYSVSREKKERFSLILESASTNQTSMYLCASSPQTTRSAKNIQYFGAGTRLSVL.

V gene TRBV6-1 combines with J gene TRBJ2-7, with D uncertain. The CDR3 extends over 15 amino acids. V was shortened by 1 base and J by 3 bases, with 13 bases between the two germline ends. Germline-derived CDR1 and CDR2 are MNHNS and SASEGT. The CDR3 DNA is TGTGCCAGCAGTGAAGACCTGGCTGGGCTCTACGAGCAGTACTTC. It is translated as CASSEDLAGLYEQYF.

The sample holds one count of this clone. This sample includes further DNA sequences coding for the same CDR3. The CDR3 spells CASSLNRGSYEQYF. In DNA form, the CDR3 reads TGCGCCAGCAGCTTGAACAGGGGATCCTACGAGCAGTACTTC. The chain uses TRBV5-1 and TRBJ2-7; 7 positions match TRBD1. From germline, CDR1 is SGHRS and CDR2 YFSETQ. The ends lost 1 base at V and 1 base at J; junction bases unmatched: 2. This CDR3 comprises 14 residues.

As concerns this clone: At the DNA level, this CDR3 is encoded by other sequences in the same sample as well. This rearrangement joins TRBV28 to TRBJ1-1; D is ambiguous. CDR3 length: 13 residues. Germline V gene lookup returns CDR1 MDHEN and CDR2 SYDVKM. The V end was cut by 3 bases, the J end by 4 bases, with 9 bases between. The CDR3, as DNA: TGTGCCAGCAGTTTCAAGGTCGGCACTGAAGCTTTCTTT. Encoded protein: CASSFKVGTEAFF.

V usage is TRBV7-9 and J usage is TRBJ2-5; tentatively, D is TRBD1 (6 bases). The V and J ends lost 5 bases and 1 base respectively, with 14 bases between them. Germline loops: CDR1 SEHNR, CDR2 FQNEAQ (reference sequence). The length of the CDR3 is 15 residues. The CDR3 DNA reads TGTGCCAGCAGCCCCCGCACAGGGAGCCAAGAGACCCAGTACTTC. Amino acids: CASSPRTGSQETQYF.

The gene calls are TRBV5-5 and TRBJ2-1, with 7 bases lining up with TRBD2. From germline, CDR1 is SGHKS and CDR2 YYEKEE (reference sequence). CDR3 size: 16 residues. V trimming: 0 bases; J trimming: 3 bases; junction bases outside the gene matches: 6. CDR3: CASSLGLAEFYNEQFF. The CDR3 coding sequence is TGTGCCAGCAGCTTGGGGCTAGCGGAATTCTACAATGAGCAGTTCTTC.

The chain uses TRBV28 and TRBJ2-7; 7 positions agree with TRBD1. This CDR3 spans 14 amino acids. The germline V gene encodes CDR1 MDHEN and CDR2 SYDVKM. Trimming removed 5 bases from V and 4 bases from J; junction bases left unmatched: 8. In DNA, the CDR3 is TGTGCCAGCAGTCAACAGGGGAATACGTACGAGCAGTACTTC. This sequence encodes CASSQQGNTYEQYF.

The chain combines TRBV9 with TRBJ2-1, with D possibly matching TRBD1 (6 bases). V dropped 3 bases and J dropped 7 bases, with 17 bases sitting between them. CDR3 size: 15 residues. CDR1 and CDR2 (germline): SGDLS, YYNGEE. The CDR3 loop reads CASSESRDITNEQFF. DNA for the CDR3: TGTGCCAGCAGCGAATCCCGGGACATTACAAATGAGCAGTTCTTC.

The rearrangement joins TRBV27 to TRBJ2-3; 8 bases line up with TRBD2. V dropped 4 bases and J dropped 2; count of bases not matched to a gene: 11. The CDR3 is made up of 17 amino acids. Germline CDR1 reads MNHEY; CDR2 reads SMNVEV (reference sequence). The CDR3 here is CASSSPGVAGTTDTQYF. CDR3 DNA sequence: TGTGCCAGCAGTTCCCCGGGGGTAGCGGGGACCACAGATACGCAGTATTTT.

The chain combines TRBV5-1 with TRBJ2-7; the D gene could be TRBD1 or TRBD2 (6 bases each). Germline assignment: CDR1 SGHRS and CDR2 YFSETQ. Trimming pared 5 bases from V and 1 base from J, leaving 10 bases between. The CDR3 is 13 amino acids. CDR3 DNA: TGCGCCAGCAGAGGGGGGCCTTCCTACGAGCAGTACTTC. As protein: CASRGGPSYEQYF.

This chain joins TRBV7-9 and TRBJ1-4; D call uncertain. The V end was cut by 7 bases, the J end by 0 bases, with 6 bases between. The CDR3 length is 13 residues. Per the germline V gene, CDR1 is SEHNR and CDR2 is FQNEAQ (reference sequence). This CDR3 is CASMGATNEKLFF. The CDR3 DNA reads TGTGCCAGCATGGGAGCAACTAATGAAAAACTGTTTTTT.

The sample holds one count of this clone. This CDR3 is also generated by other DNA sequences in the sample. This chain links TRBV27 with TRBJ2-7; D remains unclear. The ends were cut back, 5 bases at V and 1 base at J, with 18 bases in the middle. The CDR3 consists of 16 residues. Germline values: CDR1 MNHEY, CDR2 SMNVEV (reference sequence). The CDR3 loop reads CASSPSLGPRSYEQYF. CDR3 DNA sequence: TGTGCCAGCAGTCCCAGCCTCGGTCCCAGATCCTACGAGCAGTACTTC.

The chain links TRBV7-9 to TRBJ2-1, with 8 bases fitting TRBD2. The CDR3 has 16 residues. Looked up from germline, CDR1 is SEHNR and CDR2 is FQNEAQ (reference sequence). With V trimmed by 6 bases and J by 4 bases, 11 bases remained unmatched. CDR3 region: CASRLPKTSGYNEQFF. CDR3 sequence (DNA): TGTGCCAGCAGACTCCCCAAAACTAGCGGTTACAATGAGCAGTTCTTC.

The chain is built from TRBV27 and TRBJ2-7; perhaps TRBD2 as D (6 bases). Germline V CDR1 and CDR2: MNHEY, SMNVEV (reference sequence). V was cut by 6 bases and J by 5 bases, with 20 bases left in between. This CDR3 comprises 15 residues. CDR3 protein: CASSPYFGAGNEQYF. The CDR3 nucleotides are TGTGCCAGCAGCCCCTACTTCGGGGCGGGGAACGAGCAGTACTTC.

As regards this clone: Other nucleotide sequences from this sample produce the same CDR3. The V gene is TRBV4-3, the J gene TRBJ2-1, with 9 positions matching TRBD1. The CDR3 runs to 15 residues. Per the germline V gene, CDR1 is LGHNA and CDR2 is YSLEER. V dropped 1 base and J dropped 2; count of bases not matched to a gene: 0. CDR3 protein: CASSQGQGAYNEQFF. Here the CDR3 DNA reads TGCGCCAGCAGCCAAGGACAGGGGGCCTACAATGAGCAGTTCTTC.